This T cell receptor (beta chain) was recovered during a study of monozygotic twins with cystic fibrosis (dated by TCRdb to 2020 to 2023). About the study as a whole: Barcoded libraries were prepared from roughly 3.3 micrograms of fragmented DNA with around 15 PCR cycles. To gauge how much genetics shapes V and J gene usage, the researchers compared TCR beta repertoires both within and across 16 monozygotic twin pairs who have cystic fibrosis. The cohort comprised ten female and six male twin pairs aged about 2.0 to 40 years, median roughly 9.9 years, mostly children and adolescents. Twins were ranked among some 1,000 cohort participants for weight-for-height and FEVPerc (FEV1 disease centile) at the day of blood sampling. Data for three of the twin pairs had been reported previously in another context. Here is what the overall study found, with its caveats: The cohort was small, and the number of shared CDR3s showed no association with age, concordance or disease severity. Monozygotic CF twin pairs shared significantly more nucleotide-identical clonotypes within each pair than unrelated CF individuals shared with one another (P = 0.000026, Mann-Whitney). In 13 of 16 pairs, V gene usage most closely resembled the co-twin's, and the same held for J usage in 8 of 16 pairs, a pattern suggesting genetic constraints. Simpson clonality tended to be low (median around 0.0088), which suggests a naive-dominated repertoire, although clonality was higher in the most severely affected patients.

Turning to this clone: The antigen this receptor binds is unknown. One base away there is no much larger clone; base qualities are not given.

Following the manufacturer's instructions, TCR beta CDR3 regions were amplified by multiplex PCR with the immunoSEQ immune profiling system. Sequencing was performed on an Illumina NextSeq system. In the paper's pipeline: The immunoSEQ Analyzer platform handled processing of the sequence data, and clonality was calculated by taking the square root of Simpson's index of productive rearrangements. Similarity in V and J usage was quantified by Jensen-Shannon distance, and CDR3 generation probabilities were calculated with OLGA. The immuneACCESS database (August 2020) and VDJdb (December 2020) were searched for shared CDR3 sequences. What TCRdb holds here is the immuneACCESS table cut down to in-frame rearrangements. Part of the clones is not present; checked against another copy, under half of the missing clones reflect an unresolved V gene, and the others are unexplained. From that table come the V and J calls and clone size; the DNA was used to work out D and trimming. The sample table records fewer than 20,000 clones; about 90% of these occur just once. The leading ten clones occupy approximately 1.4% of the sample.

The twin pairs came from the European Cystic Fibrosis Twin and Sibling Study Cohort, which recruited patients from 150 or so CF clinics across 14 European countries. Both zygosity and CFTR genotype were checked in-house, and zygosity was tested with multiplex PCR across nine short tandem repeat loci. Peripheral blood was taken from each twin, and clinical parameters were recorded on the day of blood sampling. Phenol/chloroform extraction was used to isolate genomic DNA from peripheral blood cells, and the DNA was then kept in TE buffer at 4 degrees C. Per the germline V gene, MNHNS is the CDR1 and SASEGT is the CDR2. The trim is 1 base for V and 10 bases for J, with a gap of 8 bases between the germline ends. Taken from cysteine to phenylalanine, the CDR3 has 13 residues. The kept DNA is CDR3 alone, 39 bases in frame from the first base.

The sequencing input was blood. This clonotype was sampled from a girl aged 2-10 years with cystic fibrosis. The sequence joins TRBV6-1 to TRBJ1-6; too little of a D gene remains to name it. The CDR3 reads as follows: CASSEDGVSPLHF. The bases are TGTGCCAGCAGTGAAGATGGGGTATCACCCCTCCACTTT.